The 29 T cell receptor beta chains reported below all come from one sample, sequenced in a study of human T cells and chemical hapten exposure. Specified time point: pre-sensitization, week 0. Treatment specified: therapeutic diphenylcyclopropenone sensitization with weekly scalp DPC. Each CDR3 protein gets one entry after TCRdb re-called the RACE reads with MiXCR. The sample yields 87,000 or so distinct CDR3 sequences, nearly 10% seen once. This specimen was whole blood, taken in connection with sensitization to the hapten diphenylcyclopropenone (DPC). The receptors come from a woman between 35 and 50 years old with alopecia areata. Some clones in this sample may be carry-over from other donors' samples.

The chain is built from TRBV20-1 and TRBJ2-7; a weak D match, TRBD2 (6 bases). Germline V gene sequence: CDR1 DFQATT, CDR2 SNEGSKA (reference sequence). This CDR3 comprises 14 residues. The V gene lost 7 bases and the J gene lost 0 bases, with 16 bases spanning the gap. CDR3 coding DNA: TGCAGTGTCCTACTAGCTTTTAGCTCCTACGAGCAGTACTTC. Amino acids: CSVLLAFSSYEQYF.

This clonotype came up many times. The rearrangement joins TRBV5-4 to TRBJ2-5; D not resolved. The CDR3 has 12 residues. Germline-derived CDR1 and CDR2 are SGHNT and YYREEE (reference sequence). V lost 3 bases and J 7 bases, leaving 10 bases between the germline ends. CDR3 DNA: TGTGCCAGCAGCTCACCTTTAGGGACCCAGTACTTC. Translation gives CASSSPLGTQYF.

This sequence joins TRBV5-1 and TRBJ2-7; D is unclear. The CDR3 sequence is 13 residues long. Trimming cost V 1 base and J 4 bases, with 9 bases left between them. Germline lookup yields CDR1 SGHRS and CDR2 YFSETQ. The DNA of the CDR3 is TGCGCCAGCAGCTTGCTCGGAATTTACGAGCAGTACTTC. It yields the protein CASSLLGIYEQYF.

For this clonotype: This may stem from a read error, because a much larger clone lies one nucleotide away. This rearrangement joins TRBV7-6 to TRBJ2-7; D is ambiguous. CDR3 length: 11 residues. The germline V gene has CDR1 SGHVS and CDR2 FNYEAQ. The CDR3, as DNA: TGTACCACACTCGACAACTACGAGCAGTACTTC. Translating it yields CTTLDNYEQYF. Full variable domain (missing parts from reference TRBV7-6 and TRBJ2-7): GAGVSQSPRYKVTKRGQDVALRCDPISGHVSLYWYRQALGQGPEFLTYFNYEAQQDKSGLPNDRFSAERPEGSISTLTIQRTEQRDSAMYRCTTLDNYEQYFGPGTRLTVT.

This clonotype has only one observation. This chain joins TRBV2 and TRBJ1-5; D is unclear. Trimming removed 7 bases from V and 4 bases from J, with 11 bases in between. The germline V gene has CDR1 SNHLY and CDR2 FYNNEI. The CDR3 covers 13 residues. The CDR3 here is CASNLGPNQPQHF. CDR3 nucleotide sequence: TGTGCCAGCAATCTTGGGCCTAATCAGCCCCAGCATTTT.

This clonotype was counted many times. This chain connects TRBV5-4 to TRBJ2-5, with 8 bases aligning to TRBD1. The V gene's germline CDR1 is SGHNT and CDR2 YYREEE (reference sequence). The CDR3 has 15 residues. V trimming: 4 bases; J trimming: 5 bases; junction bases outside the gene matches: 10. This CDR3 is CASSHPGQGGETQYF. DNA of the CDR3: TGTGCCAGCAGCCACCCTGGACAGGGTGGGGAGACCCAGTACTTC.

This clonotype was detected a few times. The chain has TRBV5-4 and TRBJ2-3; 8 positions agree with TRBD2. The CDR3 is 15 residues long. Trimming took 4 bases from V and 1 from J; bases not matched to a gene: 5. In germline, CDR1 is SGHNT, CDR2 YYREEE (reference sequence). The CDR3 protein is CASSLQRGRTDTQYF. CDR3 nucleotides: TGTGCCAGCAGCCTTCAGCGGGGGCGCACAGATACGCAGTATTTT.

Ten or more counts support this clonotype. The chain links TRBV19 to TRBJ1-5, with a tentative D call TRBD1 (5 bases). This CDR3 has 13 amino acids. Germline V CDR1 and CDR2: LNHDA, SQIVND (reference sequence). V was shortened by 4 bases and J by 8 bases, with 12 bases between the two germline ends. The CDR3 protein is CASSTTLTEPQHF. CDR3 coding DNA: TGTGCCAGTAGTACGACGTTGACAGAGCCCCAGCATTTT.

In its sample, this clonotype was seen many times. The CDR3 protein is CASAKNTGELFF. CDR3 DNA: TGCGCCAGCGCCAAGAACACCGGGGAGCTGTTTTTT. V usage is TRBV10-1 and J usage is TRBJ2-2; no firm D call. The length of the CDR3 is 12 residues. The V gene lost 8 bases and the J gene lost 1 base, with 5 bases spanning the gap. From germline, CDR1 is WNHNN and CDR2 SYGVQD (reference sequence).

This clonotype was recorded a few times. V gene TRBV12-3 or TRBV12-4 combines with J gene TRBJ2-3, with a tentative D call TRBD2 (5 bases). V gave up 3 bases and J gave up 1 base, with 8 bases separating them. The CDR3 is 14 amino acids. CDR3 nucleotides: TGTGCCAGCAGTTTTCGGACTGGCACAGATACGCAGTATTTT. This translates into CASSFRTGTDTQYF.

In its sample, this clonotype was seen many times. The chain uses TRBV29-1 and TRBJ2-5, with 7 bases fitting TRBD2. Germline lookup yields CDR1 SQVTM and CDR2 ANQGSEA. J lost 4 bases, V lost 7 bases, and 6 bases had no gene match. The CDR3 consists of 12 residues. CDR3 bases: TGCAGCGCAGTCTGGGAGGGAGAGACCCAGTACTTC. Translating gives CSAVWEGETQYF.

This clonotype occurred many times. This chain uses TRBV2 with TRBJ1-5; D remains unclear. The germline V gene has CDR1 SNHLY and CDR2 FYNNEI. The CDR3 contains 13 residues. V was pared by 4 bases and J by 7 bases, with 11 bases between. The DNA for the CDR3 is TGTGCCAGCAGTGTTGGCGGGAACCAGCCCCAGCATTTT. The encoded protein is CASSVGGNQPQHF.

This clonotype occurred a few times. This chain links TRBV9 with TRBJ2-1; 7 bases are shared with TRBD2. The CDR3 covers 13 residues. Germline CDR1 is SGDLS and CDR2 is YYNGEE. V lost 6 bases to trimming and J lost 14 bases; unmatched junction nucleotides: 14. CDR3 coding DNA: TGTGCCAGCACCCTGAGGGGAGGGGAGGAAAAGTTCTTC. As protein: CASTLRGGEEKFF.

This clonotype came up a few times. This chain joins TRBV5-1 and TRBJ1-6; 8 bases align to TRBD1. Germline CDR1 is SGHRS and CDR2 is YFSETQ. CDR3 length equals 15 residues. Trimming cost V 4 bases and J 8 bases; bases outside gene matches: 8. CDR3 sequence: CASSRRQGIYSPLHF. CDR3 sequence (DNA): TGCGCCAGCAGCCGTCGACAGGGGATCTATTCACCCCTCCACTTT.

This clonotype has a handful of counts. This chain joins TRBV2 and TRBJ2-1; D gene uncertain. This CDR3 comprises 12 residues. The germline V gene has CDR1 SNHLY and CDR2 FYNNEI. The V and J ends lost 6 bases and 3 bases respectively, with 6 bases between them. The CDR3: CASRDGYNEQFF. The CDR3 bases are TGTGCCAGCAGAGACGGCTACAATGAGCAGTTCTTC.

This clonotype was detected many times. The CDR3 is CASTPTGGRNTEAFF. DNA of the CDR3: TGTGCCAGCACCCCCACCGGGGGGAGGAACACTGAAGCTTTCTTT. The chain carries TRBV6-5 and TRBJ1-1; weak D call: TRBD1 (5 bases). Germline-derived CDR1 and CDR2 are MNHEY and SVGAGI. There are 15 residues in the CDR3. Trimming removed 7 bases from V and 1 base from J, with 16 bases in between.

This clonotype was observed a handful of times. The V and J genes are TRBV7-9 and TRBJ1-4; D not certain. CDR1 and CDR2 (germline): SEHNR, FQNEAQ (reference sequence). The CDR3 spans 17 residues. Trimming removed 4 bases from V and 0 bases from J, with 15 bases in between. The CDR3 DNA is TGTGCCAGCAGCTCTCCTAGGGTTGGGACAACTAATGAAAAACTGTTTTTT. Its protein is CASSSPRVGTTNEKLFF.

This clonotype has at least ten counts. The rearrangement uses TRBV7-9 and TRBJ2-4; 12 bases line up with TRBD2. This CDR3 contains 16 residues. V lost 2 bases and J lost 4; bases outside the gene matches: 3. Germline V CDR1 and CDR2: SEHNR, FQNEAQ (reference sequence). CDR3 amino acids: CASSLYGLAGKNIQYF. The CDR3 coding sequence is TGTGCCAGCAGCTTATACGGACTAGCGGGAAAAAACATTCAGTACTTC.

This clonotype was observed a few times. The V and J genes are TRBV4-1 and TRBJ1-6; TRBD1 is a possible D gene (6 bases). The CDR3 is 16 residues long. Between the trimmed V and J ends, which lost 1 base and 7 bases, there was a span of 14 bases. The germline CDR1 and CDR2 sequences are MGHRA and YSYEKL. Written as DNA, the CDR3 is TGCGCCAGCAGCCAAGGGCAGGGGATGAGCAATTCACCCCTCCACTTT. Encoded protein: CASSQGQGMSNSPLHF.

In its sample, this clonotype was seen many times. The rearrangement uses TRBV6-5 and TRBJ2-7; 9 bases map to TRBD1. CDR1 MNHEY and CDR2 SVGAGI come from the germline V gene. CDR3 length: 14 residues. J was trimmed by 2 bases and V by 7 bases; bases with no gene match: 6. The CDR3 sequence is CASMERTGAYEQYF. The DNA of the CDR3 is TGTGCCAGCATGGAGAGGACAGGGGCCTACGAGCAGTACTTC.

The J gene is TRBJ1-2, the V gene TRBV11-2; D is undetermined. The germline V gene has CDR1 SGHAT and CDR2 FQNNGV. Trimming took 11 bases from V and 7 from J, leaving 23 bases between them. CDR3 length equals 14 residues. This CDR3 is CAGTLPATAIGYTF. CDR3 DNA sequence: TGTGCCGGCACCCTCCCAGCAACCGCTATTGGCTACACCTTC.

CDR3 sequence reads: CASSSSPLETQYF. DNA of the CDR3: TGTGCCAGCAGCTCCTCACCTCTAGAGACCCAGTACTTC. This chain connects TRBV7-2 to TRBJ2-5; D is ambiguous. The CDR3 consists of 13 residues. The germline CDR1 and CDR2 sequences are SGHTA and FQGNSA. Deletions cut 4 bases from V and 4 bases from J, with 10 bases between.

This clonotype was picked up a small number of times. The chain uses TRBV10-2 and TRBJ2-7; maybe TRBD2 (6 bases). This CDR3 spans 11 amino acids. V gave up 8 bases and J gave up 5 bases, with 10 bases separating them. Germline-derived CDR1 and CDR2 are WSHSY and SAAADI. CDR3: CASRDFDEQYF. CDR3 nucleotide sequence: TGCGCCAGCCGGGACTTCGACGAGCAGTACTTC.

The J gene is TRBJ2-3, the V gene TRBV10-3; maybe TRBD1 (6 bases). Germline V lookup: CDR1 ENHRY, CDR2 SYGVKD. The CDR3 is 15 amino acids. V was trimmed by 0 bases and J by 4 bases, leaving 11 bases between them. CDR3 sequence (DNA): TGTGCCATCAGTGAGTCGACAGGTTCGGCAGATACGCAGTATTTT. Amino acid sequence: CAISESTGSADTQYF.

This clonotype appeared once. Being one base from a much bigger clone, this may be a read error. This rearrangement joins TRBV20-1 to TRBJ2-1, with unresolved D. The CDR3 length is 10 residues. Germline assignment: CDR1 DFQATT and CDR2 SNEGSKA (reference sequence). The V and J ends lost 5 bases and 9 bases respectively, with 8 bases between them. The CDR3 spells CSAPHIEQFF. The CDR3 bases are TGCAGTGCTCCCCACATTGAGCAGTTCTTC.

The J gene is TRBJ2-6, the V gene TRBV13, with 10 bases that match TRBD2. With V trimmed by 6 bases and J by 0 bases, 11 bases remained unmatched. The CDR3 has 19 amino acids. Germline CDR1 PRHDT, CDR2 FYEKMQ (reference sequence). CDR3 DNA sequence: TGTGCCAGCAGTCCGAGATTTAGCGGGGGGAGCTCTGGGGCCAACGTCCTGACTTTC. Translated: CASSPRFSGGSSGANVLTF. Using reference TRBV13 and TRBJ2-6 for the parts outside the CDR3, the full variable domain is AAGVIQSPRHLIKEKRETATLKCYPIPRHDTVYWYQQGPGQDPQFLISFYEKMQSDKGSIPDRFSAQQFSDYHSELNMSSLELGDSALYFCASSPRFSGGSSGANVLTFGAGSRLTVL.

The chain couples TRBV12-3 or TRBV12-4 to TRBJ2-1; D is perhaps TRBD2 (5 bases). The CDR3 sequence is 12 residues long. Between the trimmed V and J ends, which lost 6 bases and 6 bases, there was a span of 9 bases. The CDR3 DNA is TGTGCCAGCAGGTGGACTCCCAATGAGCAGTTCTTC. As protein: CASRWTPNEQFF.

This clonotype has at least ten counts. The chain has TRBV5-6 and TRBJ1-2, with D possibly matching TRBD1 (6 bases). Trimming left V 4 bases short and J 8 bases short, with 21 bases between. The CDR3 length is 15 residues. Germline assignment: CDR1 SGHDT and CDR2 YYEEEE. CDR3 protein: CASSPVDRELYGYTF. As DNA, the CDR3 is TGTGCCAGCAGCCCGGTGGACAGAGAACTATACGGCTACACCTTC.

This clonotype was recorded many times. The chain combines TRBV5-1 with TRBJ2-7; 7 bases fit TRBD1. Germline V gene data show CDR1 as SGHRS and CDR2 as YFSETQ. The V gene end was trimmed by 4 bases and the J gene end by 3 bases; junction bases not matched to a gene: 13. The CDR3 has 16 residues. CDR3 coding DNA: TGCGCCAGCAGCCGGGGAACAGGGGAACCTCGCTACGAGCAGTACTTC. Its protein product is CASSRGTGEPRYEQYF.